This TCR beta chain was recorded in a study of blood T cell repertoires in COVID-19. Study information: Italy, Spain and the United States were the sources of the convalescent and acute COVID-19 samples. PBMCs, B-cell-depleted T cells, or T cells provided the cDNA or gDNA that made up the material.

Per the original methods: Estimated nucleated cell counts came from reference gene primer amplification. Data came from immunoSEQ multiplex PCR; TCRdb stores just in-frame clones and leaves some out. The DNA was the basis for D and trimming; V, J and clone size are from that table. The table includes over 100,000 clones, 86% detected once. The CDR3 runs 17 residues. Germline lookup yields CDR1 LNHDA and CDR2 SQIVND (reference sequence). After removal of 5 bases from V and 0 bases from J, the junction contained 10 bases not matched to a gene. Sequences were obtained from peripheral blood. The receptor's source is a middle-aged man with acute or convalescent COVID-19. V and J are TRBV19 and TRBJ1-3; TRBD1 agrees at 7 bases. Here the CDR3 reads CASSEGQPDNSGNTIYF. CDR3 DNA: TGTGCCAGTAGTGAGGGACAGCCGGATAACTCTGGAAACACCATATATTTT.